Following are 24 T cell receptor beta chains from one sample sequenced in a study of T cell changes during pregnancy in multiple sclerosis. Here immunoSEQ multiplex PCR was the method, and the copy in TCRdb shows in-frame clones only, minus some. The data contain 55,000 to 75,000 clones, over 85% of them singletons. Sequences were derived from CD8+ T cells from peripheral blood mononuclear cells, sampled in the second trimester of pregnancy. The receptors shown here come from a female donor with multiple sclerosis, enrolled in a pregnancy study.

The gene calls are TRBV6-1 and TRBJ2-7, with D perhaps matching TRBD2 (5 bases). The germline V gene has CDR1 MNHNS and CDR2 SASEGT. The V and J ends lost 8 bases and 3 bases respectively, with 8 bases between them. The CDR3 has 11 residues. CDR3 protein: CASRGFYEQYF. In DNA, the CDR3 is TGTGCCAGCCGAGGGTTCTACGAGCAGTACTTC.

V is TRBV6-1 and J is TRBJ2-7, with TRBD2 as a possible D gene (6 bases). Trimming stripped 6 bases from V and 1 base from J, with 7 bases between. The length of the CDR3 is 12 residues. The germline V gene encodes CDR1 MNHNS and CDR2 SASEGT. DNA for the CDR3: TGTGCCAGCAGAGCGGGTTCCTACGAGCAGTACTTC. It translates to CASRAGSYEQYF.

The chain recombines TRBV27 with TRBJ1-1; D possibly corresponds to TRBD1 (6 bases). Germline V CDR1 and CDR2: MNHEY, SMNVEV (reference sequence). The CDR3 totals 13 residues. V was clipped by 5 bases and J by 8 bases, with 15 bases between them. CDR3 residues: CASSTNPRGEAFF. In DNA, the CDR3 is TGTGCCAGCAGTACGAACCCCAGGGGAGAAGCTTTCTTT.

The V and J genes are TRBV14 and TRBJ2-2, with D uncertain. Per germline, CDR1 SGHDN and CDR2 FVKESK. V shed 4 bases and J shed 1 base, with 16 bases lying between them. The CDR3 sequence is 17 residues long. As DNA, the CDR3 is TGTGCCAGCAGCCCCCTGTACCCGGTCGGGAACACCGGGGAGCTGTTTTTT. Its translation is CASSPLYPVGNTGELFF.

The V gene is TRBV29-1, the J gene TRBJ1-5; TRBD1 aligns across 9 bases. The CDR3 runs 18 residues. Looked up from germline, CDR1 is SQVTM and CDR2 is ANQGSEA. The V gene end was trimmed by 7 bases and the J gene end by 6 bases; junction bases not matched to a gene: 22. DNA of the CDR3: TGCAGCGCTTCCATTACAGGGGGCAGGGTTAGGGCGAGTCAGCCCCAGCATTTT. Encoded protein: CSASITGGRVRASQPQHF.

CDR3 residues: CASSAAYEQYF. The CDR3 DNA reads TGTGCCAGCAGTGCGGCCTACGAGCAGTACTTC. This chain uses TRBV25-1 with TRBJ2-7, with D uncertain. CDR1 and CDR2 (germline): MGHDK, SYGVNS. The ends were cut back, 4 bases at V and 2 bases at J, with 3 bases in the middle. CDR3 length: 11 residues.

The chain combines TRBV5-4 with TRBJ2-7, with 8 bases fitting TRBD2. This CDR3 contains 14 residues. The V gene's germline CDR1 is SGHNT and CDR2 YYREEE (reference sequence). V dropped 0 bases and J dropped 3; count of bases not matched to a gene: 2. The CDR3 bases are TGTGCCAGCAGCTTGGTTGCGGGAGGCTACGAGCAGTACTTC. It yields the protein CASSLVAGGYEQYF.

The chain uses TRBV23-1 and TRBJ2-7; 9 bases fit TRBD2. TRBV23-1 is reported as an ORF; its role is uncertain. The CDR3 contains 18 residues. J gave up 1 base and V 0 bases, and 10 bases lay outside the gene matches. CDR3 protein: CASSQSAGSSGRSYEQYF. CDR3 in DNA: TGCGCCAGCAGTCAATCAGCAGGGAGTAGCGGGAGATCCTACGAGCAGTACTTC.

V and J are TRBV30 and TRBJ2-7; perhaps TRBD1 as D (6 bases). CDR1 and CDR2 (germline): GTSNPN, SVGIG (reference sequence). This CDR3 is built from 14 residues. V dropped 0 bases and J dropped 9 bases, with 18 bases sitting between them. Here the CDR3 DNA reads TGTGCCTGGAGTGTGACCGGGACAACGAGTGGGCAGTACTTC. The encoded protein is CAWSVTGTTSGQYF.

The chain links TRBV4-1 to TRBJ2-1, with 9 nucleotides matching TRBD2. Germline CDR1 MGHRA, CDR2 YSYEKL. The junction had 1 base not matched to a gene; V was cut back by 2 bases and J by 2 bases. CDR3 size: 15 residues. CDR3 nucleotide sequence: TGCGCCAGCAGCCAACCTAGCGGGACCTACAATGAGCAGTTCTTC. This codes for CASSQPSGTYNEQFF.

This clone was seen a few times. The CDR3 DNA reads as TGTGCCAGCAGCTCCTCGACAGGTGAGCAGTACTTC. Translated, it gives CASSSSTGEQYF. V gene TRBV5-6 combines with J gene TRBJ2-7; D might be TRBD1 (6 bases). Germline V CDR1 and CDR2: SGHDT, YYEEEE. CDR3 length: 12 residues. Deletions cut 3 bases from V and 7 bases from J, with 11 bases between.

V and J are TRBV19 and TRBJ1-2; no clear D gene. Deletions cut 4 bases from V and 8 bases from J, with 17 bases between. CDR3 size: 14 residues. Germline CDR1 and CDR2: LNHDA and SQIVND (reference sequence). CDR3 residues: CASSKKSLYWGYTF. For the CDR3, the DNA is TGTGCCAGTAGTAAAAAATCCCTCTACTGGGGCTACACCTTC.

The genes are TRBV27 and TRBJ2-3; weak D call: TRBD1 (5 bases). Between the trimmed V and J ends, which lost 6 bases and 0 bases, there was a span of 19 bases. Looked up from germline, CDR1 is MNHEY and CDR2 is SMNVEV (reference sequence). The CDR3 is 17 amino acids. In DNA, the CDR3 is TGTGCCAGCAGGGACAAACAGGTCCCATCTAGCACAGATACGCAGTATTTT. Amino acid sequence: CASRDKQVPSSTDTQYF.

The chain links TRBV29-1 to TRBJ2-7; 10 positions agree with TRBD2. Germline-derived CDR1 and CDR2 are SQVTM and ANQGSEA. V was pared by 5 bases and J by 2 bases, with 6 bases of the junction left unmatched. This CDR3 comprises 14 residues. The CDR3 coding sequence is TGCAGCGTTTCGACTAGCGGGCGTACCTACGAGCAGTACTTC. It specifies CSVSTSGRTYEQYF.

The rearrangement uses TRBV27 and TRBJ1-4; 9 bases are shared with TRBD1. Per germline, CDR1 MNHEY and CDR2 SMNVEV (reference sequence). CDR3 length: 15 residues. J gave up 8 bases and V 2 bases, and 6 bases lay outside the gene matches. CDR3 residues: CASSLGTGKNEKLFF. The CDR3, as DNA: TGTGCCAGCAGTTTAGGGACAGGGAAGAACGAAAAACTGTTTTTT.

The CDR3: CASSKGSGDYNEQFF. The CDR3 DNA sequence: TGTGCCAGCAGTAAGGGGAGCGGGGACTACAATGAGCAGTTCTTC. J is TRBJ2-1 and V is TRBV5-5; 7 bases line up with TRBD2. The CDR3 runs 15 residues. Unmatched junction bases numbered 8, after V lost 5 bases and J lost 3 bases. Germline V lookup: CDR1 SGHKS, CDR2 YYEKEE (reference sequence). Variable domain in full (rest from reference TRBV5-5 and TRBJ2-1): DAGVTQSPTHLIKTRGQQVTLRCSPISGHKSVSWYQQVLGQGPQFIFQYYEKEERGRGNFPDRFSARQFPNYSSELNVNALLLGDSALYLCASSKGSGDYNEQFFGPGTRLTVL.

The chain is built from TRBV27 and TRBJ2-7; TRBD2 might be the D (5 bases). The V gene lost 5 bases and the J gene lost 1 base, with 9 bases spanning the gap. This CDR3 is built from 13 residues. Germline-derived CDR1 and CDR2 are MNHEY and SMNVEV (reference sequence). Here the CDR3 DNA reads TGTGCCAGCAGTCCGACTACGTCCTACGAGCAGTACTTC. This encodes CASSPTTSYEQYF.

This CDR3 reads CASSGTGTSGFYEQYF. CDR3 nucleotide sequence: TGCGCCAGCAGCGGAACCGGGACTAGCGGCTTCTACGAGCAGTACTTC. The genes are TRBV5-1 and TRBJ2-7; TRBD2 aligns across 11 bases. The J segment lost 3 bases and the V segment lost 4 bases, leaving 9 bases of the junction unmatched. Germline-derived CDR1 and CDR2 are SGHRS and YFSETQ. The CDR3 extends over 16 amino acids.

The count of this clone is one. The chain is built from TRBV2 and TRBJ1-4; D unresolved. CDR1 and CDR2 (germline): SNHLY, FYNNEI. The CDR3 has 16 residues. V shed 2 bases and J shed 6 bases, with 16 bases lying between them. The CDR3 region has the DNA TGTGCCAGCAGTGAAACGACCGACAAATTGGATGAAAAACTGTTTTTT. Its translation: CASSETTDKLDEKLFF.

The CDR3 is CASSSGTSYEQYF. The DNA of the CDR3 is TGTGCCAGCAGCTCAGGGACTTCCTACGAGCAGTACTTC. The V and J genes are TRBV5-6 and TRBJ2-7; a weak D match, TRBD2 (6 bases). V lost 3 bases and J lost 1, with 8 bases in between. Per the germline V gene, CDR1 is SGHDT and CDR2 is YYEEEE. The CDR3 has 13 residues.

This rearrangement joins TRBV4-1 to TRBJ2-2; maybe TRBD2 (5 bases). CDR3 length: 17 amino acids. The germline V gene has CDR1 MGHRA and CDR2 YSYEKL. Deletions cut 0 bases from V and 1 base from J, with 12 bases between. The CDR3 region is CASSQDEVAMNTGELFF. In DNA form, the CDR3 reads TGCGCCAGCAGCCAAGATGAAGTAGCGATGAACACCGGGGAGCTGTTTTTT.

The chain uses TRBV29-1 and TRBJ2-1, with TRBD2 matching over 7 bases. This CDR3 contains 14 residues. CDR1 and CDR2 (germline): SQVTM, ANQGSEA. J gave up 7 bases and V 3 bases, and 9 bases lay outside the gene matches. The CDR3 reads CSVESASGGNEQFF. CDR3 coding DNA: TGCAGCGTTGAGTCCGCCTCCGGGGGGAATGAGCAGTTCTTC.

Written as DNA, the CDR3 is TGTGCCTGGAGTGGCACCACAGGGGCCCAGCCCCAGCATTTT. It specifies CAWSGTTGAQPQHF. The chain uses TRBV30 and TRBJ1-5; 7 nucleotides align to TRBD1. Germline V gives CDR1 GTSNPN, CDR2 SVGIG (reference sequence). V lost 1 base, J lost 7 bases, and 7 bases stayed unmatched. The length of the CDR3 is 14 residues. Full variable domain (missing parts from reference TRBV30 and TRBJ1-5): SQTIHQWPATLVQPVGSPLSLECTVEGTSNPNLYWYRQAAGRGLQLLFYSVGIGQISSEVPQNLSASRPQDRQFILSSKKLLLSDSGFYLCAWSGTTGAQPQHFGDGTRLSIL.

Here the CDR3 reads CASSRPGETQYF. The CDR3 nucleotides read TGTGCCAGCAGCCGACCCGGGGAGACCCAGTACTTC. The chain couples TRBV7-2 to TRBJ2-5; no definite D call. Germline CDR1 is SGHTA and CDR2 is FQGNSA. The CDR3 contains 12 residues. The V end was cut by 5 bases, the J end by 5 bases, with 9 bases between.